The TCR beta chain under discussion was sequenced for a study of beta chain features in type 1 diabetes. Expressed TCRB transcripts were sequenced, since all the RNA that had been isolated was reverse transcribed. Naive, central memory and regulatory T cell samples produced a mean of about 4 million reads. Only in-frame clones appear in the TCRdb table, and some are missing; sequencing was by immunoSEQ multiplex PCR. Seen here are 250,000 to 400,000 clones, around 13% observed once, and the top ten hold about 6.7%. Based on CD45RO/CCR7/CD25/CD127/CD95/CD27, CD4+ regulatory, stem cell-like memory, naive and central memory cells were sorted. This clone turned up a few times. This clonotype originated in a man in his thirties or forties in good health. Sequenced material: central memory CD4+ T cells from blood.

The CDR3 spells CASSVPGQNTEAFF. The CDR3 nucleotides are TGTGCCAGCAGCGTACCGGGACAGAACACTGAAGCTTTCTTT. The rearrangement links TRBV6-5 to TRBJ1-1; possible D gene TRBD1, 6 bases. The CDR3 is made up of 14 amino acids. Trimming cost V 6 bases and J 1 base, with 12 bases left between them. CDR1 is MNHEY and CDR2 is SVGAGI in the germline V gene.